This entry features one T cell receptor beta chain sequence. Its cognate antigen is unknown. The data derive from a study of beta chain features in type 1 diabetes. Notes on the study in general: All four CD4+ subsets of Type 1 diabetes patients contained TCRB CDR3s that were moderately but significantly shorter. Naive, central memory and Treg TCRB repertoires appeared more alike in patients than in healthy donors.

This CDR3 is built from 15 residues. The germline V and J ends were trimmed by 1 base and 4 bases, with 12 bases remaining between them. The germline V gene has CDR1 LGHNA and CDR2 YSLEER. Isolated RNA was reverse transcribed in full, so expressed TCRB transcripts were sequenced. The method was immunoSEQ multiplex PCR; TCRdb's version includes in-frame clones alone and lacks a portion of them. Of some 410,000 clones in the sample, approximately 10% were seen once. Sequenced: naive CD4+ T cells from blood. V and J are TRBV4-3 and TRBJ2-3; possibly TRBD1 or TRBD2 for D (7 bases each). This TCR was recovered from a woman aged 18-29 years in good health. The CDR3 spells CASSQVPGGADTQYF. CDR3 in DNA: TGCGCCAGCAGCCAAGTCCCAGGGGGGGCAGATACGCAGTATTTT.